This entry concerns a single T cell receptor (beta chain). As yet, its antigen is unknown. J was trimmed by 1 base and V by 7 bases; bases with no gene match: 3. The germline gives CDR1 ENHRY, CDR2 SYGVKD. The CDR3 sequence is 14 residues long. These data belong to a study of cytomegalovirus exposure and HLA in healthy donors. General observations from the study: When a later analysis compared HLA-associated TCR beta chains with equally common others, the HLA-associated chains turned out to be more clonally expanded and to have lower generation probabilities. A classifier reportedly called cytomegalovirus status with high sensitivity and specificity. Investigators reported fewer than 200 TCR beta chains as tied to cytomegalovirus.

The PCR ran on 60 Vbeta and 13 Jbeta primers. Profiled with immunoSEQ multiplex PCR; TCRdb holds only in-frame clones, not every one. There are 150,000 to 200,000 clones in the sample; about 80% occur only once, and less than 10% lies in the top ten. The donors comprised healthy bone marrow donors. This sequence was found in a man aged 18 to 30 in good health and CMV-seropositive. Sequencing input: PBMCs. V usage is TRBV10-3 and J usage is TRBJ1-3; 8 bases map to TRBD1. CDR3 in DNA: TGTGCCATCATGGACAGGGAATCTGGAAACACCATATATTTT. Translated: CAIMDRESGNTIYF.